The clone carrying this T cell receptor beta chain was found a few times. Antigen specificity is unknown. This specimen comes from a study of T-cell reconstitution after alpha-beta-depleted transplantation in children. Unique molecular identifiers were incorporated into the prepared TCRbeta library. TCRdb re-derived calls from the PCR reads in MiXCR, one entry per CDR3 protein. The repertoire holds around 420,000 distinct CDR3 sequences, with roughly 16% as singletons. Findings and limits, study-wide: About two months after transplant, alpha-beta T cells reportedly came from several hundred expanded graft clones. Surviving recipient T cells and intrathymic progenitors accounted for some patients' high TCRbeta diversity at day 60. Newly produced T cells mostly provided counts and TCRbeta diversity after one year, as hyperexpanded clones declined.

There are 14 residues in the CDR3. V was cut by 0 bases and J by 2 bases, with 9 bases left in between. In germline, CDR1 is DFQATT, CDR2 SNEGSKA (reference sequence). The sequence was collected from a boy in the first two years of life who had a stem cell transplant for Wiskott-Aldrich syndrome, so the T cells may come from the graft donor. The specimen was PBMCs, mostly from graft donor cells, collected 360 days after TCRalphabeta/CD19-depleted stem cell transplant. V gene TRBV20-1 combines with J gene TRBJ2-3; no reliable D call. The CDR3 region is CSAREGLLTDTQYF. The CDR3 nucleotides read TGCAGTGCTAGAGAGGGTCTCCTCACAGATACGCAGTATTTT.